This entry lists 5 T cell receptor beta chains sequenced from one sample in a study of blood T cell repertoires in COVID-19. TCRdb's table, derived via immunoSEQ multiplex PCR, lists solely in-frame clones and lacks some. The sample comprises some 240,000 clones, approximately 89% of which are singletons, and 2.5% to 3.5% rests with the top ten. The sample was PBMCs or T cells enriched from blood (not recorded which). These receptors all stem from a woman between 40 and 50 years old who had been exposed to COVID-19.

The rearrangement links TRBV13 to TRBJ2-2; the match to TRBD2 covers 9 bases. Germline CDR1 is PRHDT and CDR2 is FYEKMQ (reference sequence). With V trimmed by 4 bases and J by 2 bases, 8 bases remained unmatched. The CDR3 sequence is 17 residues long. CDR3 coding DNA: TGTGCCAGCAGCTCACCGGGACTAGCCTTAAACACCGGGGAGCTGTTTTTT. Protein product: CASSSPGLALNTGELFF.

This chain links TRBV11-3 with TRBJ1-1; TRBD1 matches at 7 bases. V lost 5 bases and J lost 5; bases outside the gene matches: 14. CDR1 is SGHNT and CDR2 is YENEEA in the germline V gene. This CDR3 has 16 amino acids. The CDR3 region is CASSVRQGRVGTEAFF. CDR3 bases: TGTGCCAGCAGCGTTAGACAGGGAAGGGTTGGAACTGAAGCTTTCTTT.

The J gene is TRBJ1-1, the V gene TRBV28; D unclear. The CDR3 spans 12 residues. CDR1 is MDHEN, CDR2 SYDVKM, per germline. The germline V and J ends were trimmed by 2 bases and 7 bases, with 8 bases remaining between them. CDR3 sequence: CASSLPLGEAFF. DNA for the CDR3: TGTGCCAGCAGTTTACCCCTCGGTGAAGCTTTCTTT.

This clone was seen once. V gene TRBV7-2 combines with J gene TRBJ2-1; D remains ambiguous. The V gene lost 0 bases and the J gene lost 10 bases, with 7 bases spanning the gap. Germline CDR1 is SGHTA and CDR2 is FQGNSA. The CDR3 extends over 12 amino acids. The CDR3, as DNA: TGTGCCAGCAGCTTAGCGGTCGGGGAGCAGTTCTTC. Its protein is CASSLAVGEQFF. The full variable domain, its missing parts supplied by reference TRBV7-2 and TRBJ2-1, is GAGVSQSPSNKVTEKGKDVELRCDPISGHTALYWYRQSLGQGLEFLIYFQGNSAPDKSGLPSDRFSAERTGGSVSTLTIQRTQQEDSAVYLCASSLAVGEQFFGPGTRLTVL.

The chain has TRBV19 and TRBJ1-2; D call uncertain. Germline V CDR1 and CDR2: LNHDA, SQIVND (reference sequence). The V end lost 5 bases, the J end lost 5 bases, and 12 bases lay between the germline ends. The CDR3 spans 13 residues. The CDR3, as DNA: TGTGCCAGTAGTCCGGCGGGAGGGTATGGCTACACCTTC. Protein product: CASSPAGGYGYTF.